This note documents a single T cell receptor (beta chain) sequence. The antigen is unknown. Other DNA sequences in this specimen translate into the identical CDR3. The PCR had 60 Vbeta and 13 Jbeta primers. Assay used: immunoSEQ multiplex PCR; TCRdb lists only in-frame clones, some missing. The data hold hundreds of thousands of clones, with 70% to 90% observed a single time. This sample stems from a study of cytomegalovirus exposure and HLA in healthy donors. At the level of the study: In a previous analysis, 110 million or so unique TCR beta sequences were found from 150 million to 200 million T cells.

Donors showed nominal health when sampled, although they likely had unrecorded immune exposures. Findings and caveats of the study: Later analysis reportedly placed an Asian-associated ancestry cluster below the roughly 640-donor mean in N-insertions.

This receptor was taken from a woman aged 18 to 35 in good health and CMV-seronegative. The sequenced sample consisted of PBMCs.

The DNA of the CDR3 is TGTGCCAGCAGCCCCAGTACGGGAGGAGAGACCCAGTACTTC. This gives the protein CASSPSTGGETQYF. This chain joins TRBV9 and TRBJ2-5; 7 bases match TRBD2. The CDR3 sequence is 14 residues long. Germline V gene sequence: CDR1 SGDLS, CDR2 YYNGEE. With 4 bases clipped from V and 4 bases from J, the junction kept 7 bases outside the gene matches.